This T cell receptor (beta chain) was sequenced for a study of shared clonotypes between healthy human individuals. Background on the study: A donor's plate count was three for CD4 naive and three for CD4 memory; CD8 naive had two and CD8 memory one. Whole-study results and caveats: Investigators expected sequencing depth to affect clonotype sharing among donors.

CDR3 length equals 13 residues. Germline CDR1 SSHAT, CDR2 FNYEAQ (reference sequence). The assay ran at deep level. Some clones are missing from TCRdb's copy, which holds only in-frame ones; the method was immunoSEQ multiplex PCR. The sample shows about 2.4 million clones, around 90% of them seen only once. Those who donated, Caucasian adults without exception, all lived in Nashville, Tennessee. Concerning this clone itself: What it binds is not known. One junction end disagrees with the germline gene, perhaps due to a read error.

The source of this sequence is a man between 18 and 35 years old in good health. Input material: naive CD4+ T cells sorted from blood. The subset denotes: CD45RA+ positively selected. V and J are TRBV7-7 and TRBJ2-2; TRBD1 matches at 7 bases. CDR3 in amino acids: CASSPRTGGELFF. CDR3 coding DNA: TGTGCTAGCAGCCCGCGGACAGGCGGGGAGCTGTTTTTT.